This passage covers 23 T cell receptor beta chains from one sample sequenced in a study of cytomegalovirus exposure and HLA in healthy donors. Use of 60 Vbeta and 13 Jbeta primers characterized the PCR. Assay: immunoSEQ multiplex PCR; the TCRdb copy retains only in-frame clones and omits some. The sample has some 250,000 clones, 82% seen once. Specimen: PBMCs. These receptors came from a woman between 40 and 50 years old in good health and CMV-seropositive.

About this clone itself: In the same sample, other DNA sequences code for this CDR3. V gene TRBV10-3 combines with J gene TRBJ2-7; D might be TRBD2 (5 bases). Germline CDR1 ENHRY, CDR2 SYGVKD. V was trimmed by 3 bases and J by 5 bases, leaving 8 bases between them. The CDR3 loop spans 12 amino acids. CDR3 sequence: CAISEGGDEQYF. In DNA form, the CDR3 reads TGTGCCATCAGTGAAGGAGGAGACGAGCAGTACTTC.

The V call is TRBV4-1, the J call TRBJ2-6; a possible D gene is TRBD2 (6 bases). The germline V gene encodes CDR1 MGHRA and CDR2 YSYEKL. Trimming removed 5 bases from V and 1 base from J, with 15 bases in between. This CDR3 region has 17 residues. For the CDR3, the DNA is TGCGCCAGCAGCAAGGGGACTGTTCTTTCTGGGGCCAACGTCCTGACTTTC. Its protein product is CASSKGTVLSGANVLTF.

The J gene is TRBJ1-5, the V gene TRBV6-1, with TRBD1 matching over 7 bases. The germline gives CDR1 MNHNS, CDR2 SASEGT. The CDR3 runs 13 residues. V shed 6 bases and J 3 bases; nucleotides not matched to a gene: 2. CDR3 nucleotide sequence: TGTGCCAGCAGGGGACAGTTCAATCAGCCCCAGCATTTT. Translation: CASRGQFNQPQHF.

The gene calls are TRBV10-3 and TRBJ1-1; 10 bases align to TRBD1. Germline loops: CDR1 ENHRY, CDR2 SYGVKD. This CDR3 is 16 amino acids long. V shed 11 bases and J 5 bases; nucleotides not matched to a gene: 17. The chain's CDR3 is CAARGTGAHFGTEAFF. The CDR3 bases are TGTGCCGCCCGCGGGACAGGGGCCCATTTTGGGACTGAAGCTTTCTTT.

The V call is TRBV5-6, the J call TRBJ1-5; D call uncertain. Trimming stripped 2 bases from V and 0 bases from J, with 15 bases between. The CDR3 contains 17 residues. CDR1 SGHDT and CDR2 YYEEEE come from the germline V gene. CDR3: CASSFRAGGNSNQPQHF. The CDR3 region has the DNA TGTGCCAGCAGCTTTCGGGCAGGAGGGAATAGCAATCAGCCCCAGCATTTT.

The genes are TRBV6-1 and TRBJ1-5; D gene unclear. This CDR3 is built from 15 residues. Trimming removed 1 base from V and 2 bases from J, with 9 bases in between. CDR1 MNHNS and CDR2 SASEGT come from the germline V gene. CDR3 residues: CASSEVGVGNQPQHF. CDR3 DNA: TGTGCCAGCAGTGAAGTCGGGGTCGGCAATCAGCCCCAGCATTTT.

The V and J genes are TRBV30 and TRBJ1-2; no definite D call. Germline CDR1 is GTSNPN and CDR2 is SVGIG (reference sequence). V lost 0 bases, J lost 2 bases, and 10 bases lay in between. CDR3 size: 14 residues. In DNA form, the CDR3 reads TGTGCCTGGAGTGTTGTAACGGGGAACTATGGCTACACCTTC. It is translated as CAWSVVTGNYGYTF.

The V gene is TRBV18, the J gene TRBJ2-7; D gene unclear. The V gene's germline CDR1 is KGHSH and CDR2 LQKENI. The CDR3 sequence is 14 residues long. Trimming removed 0 bases from V and 0 bases from J, with 6 bases in between. This chain's CDR3 is CASSPPGDSYEQYF. The CDR3 DNA reads TGTGCCAGCTCACCACCGGGCGACTCCTACGAGCAGTACTTC.

The J gene is TRBJ1-3, the V gene TRBV6-5, with 7 bases matching TRBD1. The CDR3 is made up of 15 amino acids. Germline CDR1 MNHEY, CDR2 SVGAGI. V lost 6 bases to trimming and J lost 0 bases; unmatched junction nucleotides: 5. This chain's CDR3 is CASSRGQLSGNTIYF. CDR3 coding DNA: TGTGCCAGCAGCCGGGGACAGCTCTCTGGAAACACCATATATTTT.

The chain joins TRBV30 to TRBJ1-2; D possibly corresponds to TRBD1 (6 bases). The length of the CDR3 is 14 residues. Trimming took off 3 bases at V and 4 bases at J, with 15 bases between the two ends. The germline V gene encodes CDR1 GTSNPN and CDR2 SVGIG (reference sequence). CDR3 nucleotide sequence: TGTGCCTGGAGCCAGACAGGAGAAGTCTATGGCTACACCTTC. This codes for CAWSQTGEVYGYTF.

The V gene is TRBV27, the J gene TRBJ1-5, with a weak D call TRBD1 (5 bases). Per the germline V gene, CDR1 is MNHEY and CDR2 is SMNVEV (reference sequence). V lost 3 bases, J lost 3 bases, and 9 bases lay in between. The CDR3 is 14 residues long. The CDR3 protein is CASSFTGPNQPQHF. The CDR3 nucleotides read TGTGCCAGCAGTTTCACAGGACCCAATCAGCCCCAGCATTTT.

The gene calls are TRBV6-1 and TRBJ2-1, with TRBD2 matching 14 bases. Germline CDR1 is MNHNS and CDR2 is SASEGT. The CDR3 contains 15 residues. J gave up 6 bases and V 11 bases, and 9 bases lay outside the gene matches. CDR3 nucleotide sequence: TGTGCCCGCCCTACTGGACTAGCGGGGGGCAATGAGCAGTTCTTC. This codes for CARPTGLAGGNEQFF.

Points on this clone: At one boundary the junction diverges from the germline segment, which might be a read error. The chain carries TRBV13 and TRBJ1-3, with D maybe TRBD1 (5 bases). Germline values: CDR1 PRHDT, CDR2 FYEKMQ (reference sequence). This CDR3 comprises 15 residues. The CDR3 reads CASRKWGGKGSTIYF. The CDR3 coding sequence is TGTGCCAGCAGGAAATGGGGGGGAAAAGGAAGCACCATATATTTT.

This sequence joins TRBV7-6 and TRBJ1-2; 7 nucleotides align to TRBD1. J lost 4 bases, V lost 5 bases, and 13 bases had no gene match. The germline gives CDR1 SGHVS, CDR2 FNYEAQ. The CDR3 runs 16 residues. The CDR3 bases are TGTGCCAGCAGCCCCGGGACAGCCTCCCGGGGCTATGGCTACACCTTC. Protein: CASSPGTASRGYGYTF.

V usage is TRBV9 and J usage is TRBJ2-3; D is perhaps TRBD2 (7 bases). From germline, CDR1 is SGDLS and CDR2 YYNGEE. V gave up 4 bases and J gave up 0 bases, with 33 bases separating them. The CDR3 runs to 22 residues. The CDR3 DNA reads as TGTGCCAGCAGCCTTCGGACGGGGGCCTTGACTAGCCTGGAGGAGAGCACAGATACGCAGTATTTT. Protein: CASSLRTGALTSLEESTDTQYF. The complete variable domain, with remaining parts taken from reference TRBV9 and TRBJ2-3, reads DSGVTQTPKHLITATGQRVTLRCSPRSGDLSVYWYQQSLDQGLQFLIQYYNGEERAKGNILERFSAQQFPDLHSELNLSSLELGDSALYFCASSLRTGALTSLEESTDTQYFGPGTRLTVL.

This clone was seen only a few times. CDR3 nucleotides: TGTGCCTGGGGGGGGTTTCCGGGGATCACTGAAGCTTTCTTT. This codes for CAWGGFPGITEAFF. V gene TRBV30 combines with J gene TRBJ1-1, with a possible D match to TRBD1 (5 bases). Trimming left V 5 bases short and J 4 bases short, with 17 bases between. The CDR3 extends over 14 amino acids. CDR1 is GTSNPN, CDR2 SVGIG, per germline (reference sequence).

The V call is TRBV7-2, the J call TRBJ1-2, with D possibly matching TRBD1 (6 bases). The CDR3 consists of 15 residues. V lost 1 base to trimming and J lost 4 bases, with 13 bases between them. Per germline, CDR1 SGHTA and CDR2 FQGNSA. The CDR3 coding sequence is TGTGCCAGCAGCTTAGGATGGACAGCTGCCTATGGCTACACCTTC. Protein: CASSLGWTAAYGYTF.

The chain uses TRBV4-2 and TRBJ2-5, with a tentative D call TRBD2 (6 bases). The V and J ends lost 3 bases and 5 bases respectively, with 19 bases between them. CDR3 size: 16 residues. From germline, CDR1 is LGHNA and CDR2 YNFKEQ. The CDR3 loop reads CASSHRGTDRVETQYF. CDR3 sequence (DNA): TGTGCCAGCAGCCACCGCGGGACGGACCGGGTGGAGACCCAGTACTTC.

In this sample, this clone turned up a few times. The V and J genes are TRBV5-1 and TRBJ1-1; 10 nucleotides align to TRBD1. The CDR3 consists of 14 residues. The junction had 2 bases not matched to a gene; V was cut back by 3 bases and J by 3 bases. The germline V gene encodes CDR1 SGHRS and CDR2 YFSETQ. The CDR3 region is CASSWGQGHTEAFF. As DNA, the CDR3 is TGCGCCAGCAGCTGGGGACAGGGGCACACTGAAGCTTTCTTT. Combining the CDR3 with reference TRBV5-1 and TRBJ1-1 gives the whole variable domain KAGVTQTPRYLIKTRGQQVTLSCSPISGHRSVSWYQQTPGQGLQFLFEYFSETQRNKGNFPGRFSGRQFSNSRSEMNVSTLELGDSALYLCASSWGQGHTEAFFGQGTRLTVV.

The V call is TRBV5-1, the J call TRBJ2-5; the D gene is possibly TRBD1 (5 bases). Trimming took 6 bases from V and 5 from J, leaving 20 bases between them. This CDR3 has 15 amino acids. Germline values: CDR1 SGHRS, CDR2 YFSETQ. The CDR3 DNA follows: TGCGCCAGCACGGAATCGACAGATCCGTTGGAGACCCAGTACTTC. Encoded protein: CASTESTDPLETQYF.

This clone was picked up a small number of times. The chain links TRBV7-2 to TRBJ1-5; D perhaps matches TRBD1 (5 bases). CDR3 length: 15 amino acids. V was trimmed by 3 bases and J by 4 bases, leaving 13 bases between them. Germline V CDR1 and CDR2: SGHTA, FQGNSA. In DNA, the CDR3 is TGTGCCAGCAGCTTTGACGGAAAGGGGAATCAGCCCCAGCATTTT. This gives the protein CASSFDGKGNQPQHF.

This clone has a handful of counts. J is TRBJ1-3 and V is TRBV9, with 8 bases identical to TRBD1. Germline CDR1 and CDR2: SGDLS and YYNGEE. The CDR3 runs 13 residues. Trimming cost V 4 bases and J 10 bases; bases outside gene matches: 7. CDR3 nucleotide sequence: TGTGCCAGCAGCACCGGACAGGGAGATACCATATATTTT. This translates into CASSTGQGDTIYF. The full variable domain, with the rest looked up from reference TRBV9 and TRBJ1-3, is DSGVTQTPKHLITATGQRVTLRCSPRSGDLSVYWYQQSLDQGLQFLIQYYNGEERAKGNILERFSAQQFPDLHSELNLSSLELGDSALYFCASSTGQGDTIYFGEGSWLTVV.

The chain uses TRBV28 and TRBJ1-5; 7 positions match TRBD1. V lost 2 bases and J lost 5; bases outside the gene matches: 6. CDR1 is MDHEN and CDR2 is SYDVKM in the germline V gene. The CDR3 spans 15 residues. CDR3 region: CASSLTLDRDQPQHF. In nucleotides, the CDR3 is TGTGCCAGCAGTTTAACTTTAGACAGGGATCAGCCCCAGCATTTT.